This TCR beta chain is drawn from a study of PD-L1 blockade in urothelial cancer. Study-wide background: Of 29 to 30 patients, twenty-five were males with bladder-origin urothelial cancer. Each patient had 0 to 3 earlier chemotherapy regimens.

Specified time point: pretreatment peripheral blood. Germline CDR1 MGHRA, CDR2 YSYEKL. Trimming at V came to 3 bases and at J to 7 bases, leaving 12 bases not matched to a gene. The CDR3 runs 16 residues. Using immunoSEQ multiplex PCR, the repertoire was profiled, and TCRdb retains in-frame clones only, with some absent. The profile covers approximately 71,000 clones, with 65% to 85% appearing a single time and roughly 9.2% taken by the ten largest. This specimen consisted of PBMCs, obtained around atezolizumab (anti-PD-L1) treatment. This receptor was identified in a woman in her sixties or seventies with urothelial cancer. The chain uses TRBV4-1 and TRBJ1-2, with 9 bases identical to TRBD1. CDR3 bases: TGCGCCAGCAGCCAGAATACAGGGGGCGACTTTGTTGGCTACACCTTC. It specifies CASSQNTGGDFVGYTF.